This T cell receptor (beta chain) was profiled in a study of glioma-infiltrating T cells after dendritic cell vaccination. The protocol was immunoSEQ multiplex PCR, while the TCRdb copy is restricted to in-frame clones and leaves out a portion. The sample lists some 90,000 clones; about 81% were seen once. Time point of the sample: after dendritic cell vaccination, including at tumor progression/relapse. Germline CDR1 SGDLS, CDR2 YYNGEE. The germline V and J ends were trimmed by 4 bases and 8 bases, with 15 bases remaining between them. The CDR3 is 13 amino acids. The V and J genes are TRBV9 and TRBJ1-2; the D is unclear. This TCR was sampled from a human donor with glioblastoma. The sequencing here drew on blood, taken after dendritic cell vaccination. The CDR3 bases are TGTGCCAGCAGCATTAGCGCGGCGTCGGGCTACACCTTC. Translating gives CASSISAASGYTF.